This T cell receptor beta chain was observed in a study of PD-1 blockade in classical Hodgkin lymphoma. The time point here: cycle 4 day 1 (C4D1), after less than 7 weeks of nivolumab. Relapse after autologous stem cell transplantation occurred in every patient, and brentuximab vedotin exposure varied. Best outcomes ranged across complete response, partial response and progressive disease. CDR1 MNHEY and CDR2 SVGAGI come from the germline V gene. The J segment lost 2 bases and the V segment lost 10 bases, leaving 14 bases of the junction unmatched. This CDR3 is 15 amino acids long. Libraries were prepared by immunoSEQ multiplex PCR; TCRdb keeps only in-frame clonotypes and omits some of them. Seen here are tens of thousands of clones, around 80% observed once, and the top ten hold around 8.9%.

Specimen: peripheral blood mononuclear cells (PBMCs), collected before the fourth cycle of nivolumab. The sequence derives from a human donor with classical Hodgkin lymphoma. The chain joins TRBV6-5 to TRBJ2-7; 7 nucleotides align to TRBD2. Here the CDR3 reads CATAASLGRAYEQYF. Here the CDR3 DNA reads TGTGCCACCGCGGCGTCTTTGGGGAGGGCCTACGAGCAGTACTTC.